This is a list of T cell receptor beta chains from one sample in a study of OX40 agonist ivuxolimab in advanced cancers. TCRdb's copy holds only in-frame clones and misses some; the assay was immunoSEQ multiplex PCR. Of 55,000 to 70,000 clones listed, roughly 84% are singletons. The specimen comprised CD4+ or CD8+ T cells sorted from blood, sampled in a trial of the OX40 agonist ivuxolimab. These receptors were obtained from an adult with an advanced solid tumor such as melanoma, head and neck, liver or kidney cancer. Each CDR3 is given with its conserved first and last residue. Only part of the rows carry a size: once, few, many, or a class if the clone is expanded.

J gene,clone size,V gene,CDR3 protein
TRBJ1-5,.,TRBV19,CASSIANQGWGNQPQHF
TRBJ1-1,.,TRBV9,CASSIQTGMNTEAFF
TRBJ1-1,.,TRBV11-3,CASSTQGNTEAFF
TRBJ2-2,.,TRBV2,CASKILAGSGGELFF
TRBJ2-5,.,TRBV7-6,CASSLDGQGQETQYF
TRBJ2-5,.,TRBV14,CASSLGETQYF
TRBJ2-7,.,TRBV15,CATSSGLAYEQYF
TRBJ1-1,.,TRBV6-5,CASSWRGPRTGTEAFF
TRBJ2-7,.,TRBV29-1,CSVEVSIPGLYEQYF
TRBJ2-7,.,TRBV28,CASSLEGRVEQYF
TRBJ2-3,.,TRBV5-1,CASSRRREQGGTDTQYF
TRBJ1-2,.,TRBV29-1,CSVDQGGVYGYTF
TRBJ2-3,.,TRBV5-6,CASSTGLDTDTQYF
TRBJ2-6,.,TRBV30,CAWGGVSGANVLTF
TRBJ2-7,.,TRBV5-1,CASSSSGQNYEQYF
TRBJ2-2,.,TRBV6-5,CASSSPVRGRLRELFF
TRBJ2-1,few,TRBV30,CAWSPPTNHEQFF
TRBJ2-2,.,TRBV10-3,CATRLGLGQGAGELFF
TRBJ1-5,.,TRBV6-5,CASSPGTVHNQPQHF
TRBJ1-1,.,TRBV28,CASIPSGAPDEAFF
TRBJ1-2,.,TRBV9,CASSDQYGYTF
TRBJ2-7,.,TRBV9,CASSVGQGSPYEQYF
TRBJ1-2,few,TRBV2,CATDRNYGYTF
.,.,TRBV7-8,CASSLARGYEQYF
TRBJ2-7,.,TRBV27,CASSLALPEVYEQYF
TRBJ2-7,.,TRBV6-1,CASSKRQGAADEQYF
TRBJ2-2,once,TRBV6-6,CASMQGQTGELFF
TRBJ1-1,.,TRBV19,CASRDDRVNTEAFF
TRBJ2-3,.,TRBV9,CASSVAKGISTDTQYF
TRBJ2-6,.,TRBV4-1,CASSQVAGAGANVLTF
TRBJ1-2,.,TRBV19,CASRGGQENHGYTF
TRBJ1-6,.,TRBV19,CASSVTGPNSPLHF
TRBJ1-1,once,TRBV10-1,CARPPGTALMNTEAFF
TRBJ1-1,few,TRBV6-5,CASSRTVNTEAFF
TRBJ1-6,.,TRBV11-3,CARRGGRGNSPLHF
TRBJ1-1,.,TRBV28,CASSLYMNTEAFF
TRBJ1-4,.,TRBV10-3,CAISEDRGEKLFF
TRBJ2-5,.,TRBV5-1,CASSLEARGSIETQYF
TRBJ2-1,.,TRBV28,CASSWGDNEQFF
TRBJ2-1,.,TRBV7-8,CASSPTTSGREQFF
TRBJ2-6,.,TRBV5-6,CASSFTSGANVLTF
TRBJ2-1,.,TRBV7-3,CASSLSGSGDNEQFF
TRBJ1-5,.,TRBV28,CASSLGAQPQHF
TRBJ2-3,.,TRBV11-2,CASSFGLATTTSTDTQYF
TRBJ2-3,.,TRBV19,CASSKNLAGGTTQYF